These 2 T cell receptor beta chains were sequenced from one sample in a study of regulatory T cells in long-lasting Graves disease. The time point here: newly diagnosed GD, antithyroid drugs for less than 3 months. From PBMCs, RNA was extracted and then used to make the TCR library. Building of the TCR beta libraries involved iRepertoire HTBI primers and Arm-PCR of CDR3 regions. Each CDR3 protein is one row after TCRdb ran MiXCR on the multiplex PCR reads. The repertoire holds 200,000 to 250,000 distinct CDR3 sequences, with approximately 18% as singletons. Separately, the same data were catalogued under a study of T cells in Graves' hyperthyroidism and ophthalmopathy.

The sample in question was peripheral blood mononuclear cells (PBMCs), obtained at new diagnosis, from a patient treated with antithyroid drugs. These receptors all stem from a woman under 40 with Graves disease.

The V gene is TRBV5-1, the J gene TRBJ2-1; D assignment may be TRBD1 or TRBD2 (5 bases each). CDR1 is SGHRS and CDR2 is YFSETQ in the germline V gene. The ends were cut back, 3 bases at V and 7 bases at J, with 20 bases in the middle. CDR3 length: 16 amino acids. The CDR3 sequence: CASSSLARGPLNEQFF. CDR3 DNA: TGCGCCAGCAGCTCGCTAGCTAGGGGCCCTCTAAATGAGCAGTTCTTC.

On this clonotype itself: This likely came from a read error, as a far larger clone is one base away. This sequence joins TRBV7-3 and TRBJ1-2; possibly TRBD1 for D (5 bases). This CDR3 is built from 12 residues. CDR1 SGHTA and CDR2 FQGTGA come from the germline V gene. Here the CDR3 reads CTSSLDGTGYTF. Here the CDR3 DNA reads TGTACCAGCAGCTTGGACGGGACTGGCTACACCTTC.